The 32 T cell receptor beta chains reported below all come from one sample, sequenced in a study of blood T cell repertoires in COVID-19. Libraries were prepared by immunoSEQ multiplex PCR; TCRdb keeps only in-frame clonotypes and omits some of them. The data show roughly 300,000 clones, with nearly 90% seen just once and 9.4% held by the top ten. Specimen: peripheral blood. These receptors all stem from a man younger than 35 with active or convalescent COVID-19.

The V gene is TRBV5-1, the J gene TRBJ2-1; the match to TRBD2 covers 8 bases. This CDR3 contains 15 residues. The germline gives CDR1 SGHRS, CDR2 YFSETQ. V was clipped by 0 bases and J by 3 bases; unmatched bases: 2. CDR3 in DNA: TGCGCCAGCAGCTTGGTGGCGGGGGGCTACAATGAGCAGTTCTTC. Translated: CASSLVAGGYNEQFF.

The chain carries TRBV6-1 and TRBJ1-3; TRBD1 might be the D (6 bases). This CDR3 is 17 amino acids long. V was pared by 0 bases and J by 0 bases, with 12 bases between. From germline, CDR1 is MNHNS and CDR2 SASEGT. The CDR3 coding sequence is TGTGCCAGCAGTGAAGCGGGGGTAGGGGGCTCTGGAAACACCATATATTTT. It translates to CASSEAGVGGSGNTIYF.

This rearrangement joins TRBV6-1 to TRBJ1-2, with 9 bases lining up with TRBD1. The CDR3 spans 16 residues. CDR1 and CDR2 (germline): MNHNS, SASEGT. The ends lost 2 bases at V and 4 bases at J; junction bases unmatched: 8. CDR3 bases: TGTGCCAGCAGTGAACCAACCCCGGACAGGGGCTATGGCTACACCTTC. Translating it yields CASSEPTPDRGYGYTF.

The chain combines TRBV7-2 with TRBJ2-6, with a weak D call TRBD1 (5 bases). This CDR3 region has 15 residues. CDR1 is SGHTA and CDR2 is FQGNSA in the germline V gene. The ends were cut back, 2 bases at V and 4 bases at J, with 9 bases in the middle. CDR3 sequence reads: CASSLTGGGANVLTF. The DNA of the CDR3 is TGTGCCAGCAGCTTAACAGGTGGGGGGGCCAACGTCCTGACTTTC.

The chain carries TRBV3-1 (or the pseudogene TRBV3-2) and TRBJ2-7, with 11 bases fitting TRBD2. V was pared by 0 bases and J by 6 bases, with 4 bases of the junction left unmatched. Germline assignment: CDR1 LGHDT and CDR2 YNNKEL (reference sequence). This CDR3 is 15 amino acids long. CDR3 in DNA: TGTGCCAGCAGCCAAGAAGCTAGCGGGGGGAGCGAGCAGTACTTC. Its protein is CASSQEASGGSEQYF.

The J gene is TRBJ1-5, the V gene TRBV19; 10 bases fit TRBD1. Germline CDR1 is LNHDA and CDR2 is SQIVND (reference sequence). The V and J ends lost 4 bases and 1 base, in that order; junction bases with no gene match: 4. This CDR3 has 16 amino acids. The DNA of the CDR3 is TGTGCCAGTAGTACCCGACAGGGGGCAAGCAATCAGCCCCAGCATTTT. This gives the protein CASSTRQGASNQPQHF.

V and J are TRBV7-2 and TRBJ2-5; D gene ambiguous. Germline values: CDR1 SGHTA, CDR2 FQGNSA. The CDR3 is 13 amino acids. V dropped 1 base and J dropped 5 bases, with 8 bases sitting between them. CDR3 in DNA: TGTGCCAGCAGCTTAGGGCCAGTTGAGACCCAGTACTTC. This translates into CASSLGPVETQYF.

This clone was detected only a few times. This chain connects TRBV19 to TRBJ2-2; 8 bases are a match to TRBD1. After removal of 5 bases from V and 3 bases from J, the junction contained 5 bases not matched to a gene. The CDR3 runs 15 residues. In germline, CDR1 is LNHDA, CDR2 SQIVND (reference sequence). CDR3 bases: TGTGCCAGTAGTGTCGGGACAGGCCACACCGGGGAGCTGTTTTTT. Translation gives CASSVGTGHTGELFF.

The rearrangement links TRBV7-9 to TRBJ2-1; D perhaps matches TRBD2 (5 bases). The CDR3 length is 17 residues. Germline V gene data show CDR1 as SEHNR and CDR2 as FQNEAQ (reference sequence). V was cut by 3 bases and J by 3 bases, with 18 bases left in between. CDR3 bases: TGTGCCAGCAGCTTCAGGACTGGCGGGCTGATCTACAATGAGCAGTTCTTC. It specifies CASSFRTGGLIYNEQFF.

The rearrangement links TRBV9 to TRBJ2-5; D might be TRBD1 (5 bases). The CDR3 sequence is 15 residues long. Trimming cost V 4 bases and J 1 base, with 14 bases left between them. Per germline, CDR1 SGDLS and CDR2 YYNGEE. The CDR3 DNA reads as TGTGCCAGCAGCCCCCAAGGGGTAGGCCAAGAGACCCAGTACTTC. Its translation: CASSPQGVGQETQYF.

The V and J genes are TRBV25-1 and TRBJ2-7; tentative D call: TRBD2 (6 bases). Per the germline V gene, CDR1 is MGHDK and CDR2 is SYGVNS. V lost 1 base and J 4 bases, leaving 14 bases between the germline ends. The CDR3 runs 15 residues. The CDR3 bases are TGTGCCAGCAGTGAATTTGTCGGGGGTTCGTACGAGCAGTACTTC. This translates into CASSEFVGGSYEQYF.

V is TRBV2 and J is TRBJ2-3; 7 nucleotides match TRBD2. V dropped 7 bases and J dropped 1; count of bases not matched to a gene: 2. This CDR3 has 13 amino acids. Germline loops: CDR1 SNHLY, CDR2 FYNNEI. The chain's CDR3 is CASKRGGTDTQYF. The CDR3 bases are TGTGCCAGCAAGCGGGGAGGCACAGATACGCAGTATTTT.

The chain couples TRBV5-1 to TRBJ1-5, with 10 bases that match TRBD1. CDR1 SGHRS and CDR2 YFSETQ come from the germline V gene. Unmatched junction bases numbered 3, after V lost 0 bases and J lost 6 bases. CDR3 length: 15 amino acids. The DNA of the CDR3 is TGCGCCAGCAGCTTGGGGGACAGGGGAACTCAGCCCCAGCATTTT. This translates into CASSLGDRGTQPQHF.

The V and J genes are TRBV9 and TRBJ1-1, with 7 nucleotides matching TRBD1. Germline trimming cut 1 base from V and 7 bases from J; bases unmatched to any gene: 4. The length of the CDR3 is 13 residues. The germline V gene has CDR1 SGDLS and CDR2 YYNGEE. CDR3 nucleotides: TGTGCCAGCAGCGTATTCACAGGGGATGAAGCTTTCTTT. This encodes CASSVFTGDEAFF.

J is TRBJ1-5 and V is TRBV2, with 7 bases aligning to TRBD1. V lost 7 bases and J lost 6; bases outside the gene matches: 6. The CDR3 covers 13 residues. Germline-derived CDR1 and CDR2 are SNHLY and FYNNEI. CDR3 sequence reads: CASKGAGVQPQHF. The CDR3 DNA reads TGTGCCAGCAAGGGGGCAGGGGTTCAGCCCCAGCATTTT.

This chain connects TRBV6-5 to TRBJ2-7; 9 nucleotides line up with TRBD1. The trim removed 5 bases at V and 7 bases at J, leaving 6 bases unmatched. This CDR3 region has 13 residues. Germline values: CDR1 MNHEY, CDR2 SVGAGI. The CDR3 nucleotides are TGTGCCAGCAGTAAGGGACAGGGCTGGGAGCAGTACTTC. It is translated as CASSKGQGWEQYF.

This clone turned up a few times. This rearrangement joins TRBV9 to TRBJ1-5, with a tentative D call TRBD1 (5 bases). Per germline, CDR1 SGDLS and CDR2 YYNGEE. The CDR3 covers 14 residues. Trimming cost V 3 bases and J 1 base, with 8 bases left between them. CDR3 bases: TGTGCCAGCAGCGACCGGGGGAGCAATCAGCCCCAGCATTTT. This codes for CASSDRGSNQPQHF.

V is TRBV7-9 and J is TRBJ2-1; no definite D call. V dropped 1 base and J dropped 9 bases, with 13 bases sitting between them. This CDR3 comprises 14 residues. The germline V gene encodes CDR1 SEHNR and CDR2 FQNEAQ (reference sequence). The DNA of the CDR3 is TGTGCCAGCAGCTTAGTACTGAATTCTGGTGAGCAGTTCTTC. Amino acid sequence: CASSLVLNSGEQFF.

The J gene is TRBJ1-2, the V gene TRBV7-8; D is unresolved. V lost 5 bases and J lost 14, with 18 bases in between. The length of the CDR3 is 12 residues. CDR1 is SGHVS, CDR2 FQNEAQ, per germline. The CDR3 DNA reads as TGTGCCAGCAGCCTACTTATGGAGGGAAGAACCTTC. Encoded protein: CASSLLMEGRTF.

This clone was picked up one time. The rearrangement joins TRBV19 to TRBJ2-7; D perhaps matches TRBD2 (6 bases). Germline V gene data show CDR1 as LNHDA and CDR2 as SQIVND (reference sequence). The CDR3 is made up of 15 amino acids. The germline V and J ends were trimmed by 6 bases and 3 bases, with 18 bases remaining between them. CDR3 amino acids: CASRERGRPFYEQYF. The CDR3 region has the DNA TGTGCCAGTAGGGAGCGTGGGAGGCCGTTCTACGAGCAGTACTTC.

V usage is TRBV19 and J usage is TRBJ1-1; TRBD1 is a possible D gene (6 bases). Trimming removed 2 bases from V and 3 bases from J, with 10 bases in between. This CDR3 is 14 amino acids long. The V gene's germline CDR1 is LNHDA and CDR2 SQIVND (reference sequence). CDR3 sequence: CASSILAGDTEAFF. The DNA for the CDR3 is TGTGCCAGTAGTATACTAGCAGGGGACACTGAAGCTTTCTTT.

The chain links TRBV19 to TRBJ2-1; maybe TRBD1 (6 bases). CDR3 size: 13 residues. Germline V CDR1 and CDR2: LNHDA, SQIVND (reference sequence). V gave up 5 bases and J gave up 9 bases, with 14 bases separating them. The CDR3 DNA reads as TGTGCCAGTAGTTCACACAGGGAAAGTGAGCAGTTCTTC. It codes for CASSSHRESEQFF.

The chain carries TRBV7-9 and TRBJ2-1, with TRBD2 identical over 14 bases. The V and J ends lost 1 base and 2 bases, in that order; junction bases with no gene match: 7. Germline V gene data show CDR1 as SEHNR and CDR2 as FQNEAQ (reference sequence). The CDR3 loop spans 19 amino acids. The CDR3 bases are TGTGCCAGCAGCTTAGGGCCGGGACTAGCGGGGGAGACCTACAATGAGCAGTTCTTC. Translation gives CASSLGPGLAGETYNEQFF.

The V and J genes are TRBV5-6 and TRBJ1-4; 7 positions agree with TRBD1. The germline V gene has CDR1 SGHDT and CDR2 YYEEEE. CDR3 length equals 16 residues. J lost 1 base, V lost 0 bases, and 3 bases had no gene match. CDR3 in amino acids: CASSLVAGGTNEKLFF. The CDR3 DNA is TGTGCCAGCAGCTTGGTAGCAGGGGGAACTAATGAAAAACTGTTTTTT.

CDR3 sequence (DNA): TGTGCCGAGAAAAAACGGGAACCTGGAAACACCATATATTTT. Its translation is CAEKKREPGNTIYF. The V gene is TRBV21-1, the J gene TRBJ1-3. TRBV21-1 is annotated as a pseudogene. CDR3 length equals 14 residues.

V usage is TRBV19 and J usage is TRBJ2-2, with 7 nucleotides matching TRBD2. Trimming took 1 base from V and 7 from J; bases not matched to a gene: 9. From germline, CDR1 is LNHDA and CDR2 SQIVND (reference sequence). This CDR3 is built from 16 residues. The CDR3 sequence is CASSIVPSGGSGELFF. CDR3 in DNA: TGTGCCAGTAGTATAGTTCCTTCGGGGGGTAGCGGGGAGCTGTTTTTT.

In this sample, this clone turned up a few times. The chain has TRBV7-9 and TRBJ1-5; 7 bases are a match to TRBD1. The CDR3 covers 17 residues. V was clipped by 1 base and J by 3 bases; unmatched bases: 9. Germline values: CDR1 SEHNR, CDR2 FQNEAQ (reference sequence). The CDR3 DNA sequence: TGTGCCAGCAGCTTAGGTAATTACAGGGGACTCAATCAGCCCCAGCATTTT. Translating it yields CASSLGNYRGLNQPQHF.

This clone has a single count. The V and J genes are TRBV27 and TRBJ1-2; 9 bases match TRBD1. Trimming removed 0 bases from V and 8 bases from J; junction bases left unmatched: 13. CDR3 length equals 17 residues. Germline CDR1 reads MNHEY; CDR2 reads SMNVEV (reference sequence). The CDR3 DNA reads TGTGCCAGCAGTTTATCCGAGGGGACAGGGACGGTTTTGGGCTACACCTTC. Protein product: CASSLSEGTGTVLGYTF.

The chain uses TRBV5-1 and TRBJ1-1; 7 bases agree with TRBD1. V lost 3 bases to trimming and J lost 0 bases; unmatched junction nucleotides: 14. Germline V gene sequence: CDR1 SGHRS, CDR2 YFSETQ. The CDR3 is made up of 18 amino acids. The CDR3 sequence: CASSWRSGGIGVNTEAFF. The CDR3 region has the DNA TGCGCCAGCAGCTGGAGGTCAGGGGGAATTGGGGTGAACACTGAAGCTTTCTTT.

This chain joins TRBV4-3 and TRBJ1-4, with TRBD1 matching 8 bases. The germline V gene encodes CDR1 LGHNA and CDR2 YSLEER. V was pared by 1 base and J by 0 bases, with 4 bases of the junction left unmatched. The CDR3 extends over 17 amino acids. CDR3 bases: TGCGCCAGCAGCCAAGCTCCGACAGGGGCAACTAATGAAAAACTGTTTTTT. It is translated as CASSQAPTGATNEKLFF.

The genes are TRBV5-1 and TRBJ1-1; 8 bases map to TRBD1. The CDR3 has 15 residues. The junction had 5 bases not matched to a gene; V was cut back by 3 bases and J by 1 base. Per the germline V gene, CDR1 is SGHRS and CDR2 is YFSETQ. The CDR3 is CASSSGGQENTEAFF. The CDR3 bases are TGCGCCAGCAGCTCGGGGGGACAGGAGAACACTGAAGCTTTCTTT.

V and J are TRBV12-5 and TRBJ1-5; D is undetermined. The CDR3 length is 15 residues. V lost 6 bases, J lost 3 bases, and 15 bases lay in between. In germline, CDR1 is LGHNT, CDR2 FRNRAP. The CDR3 spells CASGHSGVVNQPQHF. CDR3 DNA: TGTGCTAGTGGGCATTCCGGAGTTGTCAATCAGCCCCAGCATTTT.